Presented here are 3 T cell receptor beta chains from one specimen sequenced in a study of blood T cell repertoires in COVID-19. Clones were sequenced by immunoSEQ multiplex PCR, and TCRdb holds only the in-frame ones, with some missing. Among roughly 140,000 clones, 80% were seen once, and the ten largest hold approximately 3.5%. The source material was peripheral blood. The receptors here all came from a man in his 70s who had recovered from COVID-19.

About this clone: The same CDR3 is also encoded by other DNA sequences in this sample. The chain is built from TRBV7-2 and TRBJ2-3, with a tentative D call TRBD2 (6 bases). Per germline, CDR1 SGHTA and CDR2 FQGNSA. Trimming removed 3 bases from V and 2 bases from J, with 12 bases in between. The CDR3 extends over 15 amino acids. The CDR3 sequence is CASSLEGGPTDTQYF. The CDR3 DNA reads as TGTGCCAGCAGCTTGGAGGGAGGACCCACAGATACGCAGTATTTT.

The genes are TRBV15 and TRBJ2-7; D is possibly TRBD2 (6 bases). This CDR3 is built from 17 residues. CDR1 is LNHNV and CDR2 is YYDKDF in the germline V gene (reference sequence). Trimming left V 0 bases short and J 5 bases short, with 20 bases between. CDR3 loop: CATSRDKGTHLSNEQYF. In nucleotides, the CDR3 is TGTGCCACCAGCAGAGATAAGGGGACTCACCTTAGCAACGAGCAGTACTTC.

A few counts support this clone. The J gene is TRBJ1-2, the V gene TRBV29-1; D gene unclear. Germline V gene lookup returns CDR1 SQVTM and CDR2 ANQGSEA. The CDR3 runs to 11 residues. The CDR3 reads CGISGTYGYTF. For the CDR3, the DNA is TGCGGTATATCGGGAACCTATGGCTACACCTTC.